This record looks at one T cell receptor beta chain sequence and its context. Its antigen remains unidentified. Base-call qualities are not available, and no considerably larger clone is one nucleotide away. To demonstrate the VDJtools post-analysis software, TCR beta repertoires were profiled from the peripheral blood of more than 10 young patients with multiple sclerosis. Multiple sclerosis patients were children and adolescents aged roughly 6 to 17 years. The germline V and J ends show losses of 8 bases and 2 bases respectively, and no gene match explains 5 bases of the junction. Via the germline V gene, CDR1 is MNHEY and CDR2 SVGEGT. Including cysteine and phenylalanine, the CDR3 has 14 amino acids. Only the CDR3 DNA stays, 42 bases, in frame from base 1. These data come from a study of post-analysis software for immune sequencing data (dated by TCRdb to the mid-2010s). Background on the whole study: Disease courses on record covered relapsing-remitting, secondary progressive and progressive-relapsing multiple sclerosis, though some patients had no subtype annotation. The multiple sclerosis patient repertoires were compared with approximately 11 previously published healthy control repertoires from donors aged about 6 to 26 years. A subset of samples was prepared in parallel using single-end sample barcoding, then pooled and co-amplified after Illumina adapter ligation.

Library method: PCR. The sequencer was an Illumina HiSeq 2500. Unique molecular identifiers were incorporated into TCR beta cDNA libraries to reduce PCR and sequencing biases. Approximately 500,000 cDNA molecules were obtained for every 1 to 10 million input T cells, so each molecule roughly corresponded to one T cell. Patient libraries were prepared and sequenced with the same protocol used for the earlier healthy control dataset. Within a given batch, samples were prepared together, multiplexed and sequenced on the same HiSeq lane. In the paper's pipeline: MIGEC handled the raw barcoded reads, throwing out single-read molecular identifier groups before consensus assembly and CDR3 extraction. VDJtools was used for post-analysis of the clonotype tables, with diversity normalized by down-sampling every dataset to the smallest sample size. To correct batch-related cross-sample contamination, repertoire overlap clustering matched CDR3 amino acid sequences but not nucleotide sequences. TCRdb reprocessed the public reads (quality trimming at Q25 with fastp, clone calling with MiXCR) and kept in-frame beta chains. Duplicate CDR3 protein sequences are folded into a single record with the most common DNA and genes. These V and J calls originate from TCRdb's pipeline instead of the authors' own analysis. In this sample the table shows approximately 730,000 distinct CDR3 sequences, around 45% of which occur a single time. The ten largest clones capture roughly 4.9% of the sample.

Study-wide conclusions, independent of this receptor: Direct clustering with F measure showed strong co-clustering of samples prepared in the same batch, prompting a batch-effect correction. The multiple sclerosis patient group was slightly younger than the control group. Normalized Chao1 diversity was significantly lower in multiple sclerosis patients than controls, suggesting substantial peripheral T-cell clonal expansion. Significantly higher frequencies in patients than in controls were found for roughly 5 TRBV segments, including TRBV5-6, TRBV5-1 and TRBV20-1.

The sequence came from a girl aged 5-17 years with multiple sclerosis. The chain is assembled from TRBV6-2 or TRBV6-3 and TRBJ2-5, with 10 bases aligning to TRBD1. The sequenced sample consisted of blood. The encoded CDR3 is CASPTDRGQETQYF. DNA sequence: TGTGCCAGCCCGACGGACAGGGGGCAAGAGACCCAGTACTTC.